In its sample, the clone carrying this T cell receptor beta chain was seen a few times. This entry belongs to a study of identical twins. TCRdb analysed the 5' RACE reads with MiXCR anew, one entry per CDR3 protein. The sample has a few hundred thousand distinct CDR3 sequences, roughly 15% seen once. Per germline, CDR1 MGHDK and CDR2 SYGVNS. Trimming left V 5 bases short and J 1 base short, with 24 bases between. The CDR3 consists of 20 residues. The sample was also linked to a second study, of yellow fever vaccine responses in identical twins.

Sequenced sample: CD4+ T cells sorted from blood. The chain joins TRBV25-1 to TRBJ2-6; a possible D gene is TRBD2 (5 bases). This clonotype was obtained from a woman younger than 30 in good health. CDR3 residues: CASSPRSGGGGLSGANVLTF. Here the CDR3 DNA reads TGTGCCAGCAGTCCTAGAAGCGGCGGTGGAGGTTTATCTGGGGCCAACGTCCTGACTTTC.